This is a list of T cell receptor beta chains from one sample in a study of cytotoxic CD8 clonotypes in ibrutinib-treated CLL. Measured with immunoSEQ multiplex PCR; TCRdb has only the in-frame clones, and not every one. The sample consists of about 140,000 clones, approximately 75% of them appearing once. The material was PBMCs, obtained after 12 months of ibrutinib treatment. Receptor source: a human donor with chronic lymphocytic leukemia. Each CDR3 is given with its conserved first and last residue. Fields, in order: J gene, clone size, D gene, CDR3 length, V gene, CDR3 protein, CDR3 DNA. The D gene is left open where the match is weak. The size of a clone is reported for some rows only, either as once, few or many, or as a class for expanded clones.

>TRBJ2-7|.|TRBD2|17|TRBV6-1
CASSDLGLAGLLYEQYF
TGTGCCAGCAGTGATTTGGGACTAGCGGGGCTCCTCTACGAGCAGTACTTC
>TRBJ2-7|few|.|14|TRBV19
CASSSWTGPYEQYF
TGTGCCAGTAGTTCCTGGACGGGACCCTACGAGCAGTACTTC
>TRBJ2-7|.|.|14|TRBV19
CASSTTHRAYEQYF
TGTGCCAGTAGTACGACCCACAGGGCCTACGAGCAGTACTTC
>TRBJ1-5|few|.|18|TRBV28
CASSFLTPAGYSNQPQHF
TGTGCCAGCAGTTTTTTAACTCCGGCAGGCTATAGCAATCAGCCCCAGCATTTT
>TRBJ2-1|.|TRBD2|18|TRBV2
CASSERVGGSGRRNEQFF
TGTGCCAGCAGTGAACGGGTTGGAGGTAGCGGGAGGCGTAATGAGCAGTTCTTC
>TRBJ2-7|.|TRBD1|15|TRBV4-2
CASSQADRSIYEQYF
TGTGCCAGCAGCCAAGCGGACAGGTCTATCTACGAGCAGTACTTC
>TRBJ1-2|.|.|15|TRBV7-9
CASSPNRAPNYGYTF
TGTGCCAGCAGCCCAAACAGGGCACCCAACTATGGCTACACCTTC
>TRBJ1-5|many|.|16|TRBV4-1
CASSQLLTLSNQPQHF
TGCGCCAGCAGCCAACTTCTCACCCTTAGCAATCAGCCCCAGCATTTT
>TRBJ1-1|.|TRBD1|15|TRBV6-5
CASSPGQDANTEAFF
TGTGCCAGCAGTCCCGGACAGGACGCTAACACTGAAGCTTTCTTT
>TRBJ1-5|.|TRBD1|14|TRBV7-8
CASSLGDRVQPQHF
TGTGCCAGCAGCTTAGGGGACAGGGTTCAGCCCCAGCATTTT
>TRBJ2-5|few|TRBD1|14|TRBV7-2
CASSLGQGSKTQYF
TGTGCCAGCAGCTTAGGACAGGGCTCGAAGACCCAGTACTTC
>TRBJ2-1|.|TRBD1|16|TRBV5-1
CASSLAGTGFYNEQFF
TGCGCCAGCAGCTTGGCCGGGACAGGGTTTTACAATGAGCAGTTCTTC
>TRBJ2-3|.|.|15|TRBV5-4
CASSSDKDHTDTQYF
TGTGCCAGCAGCTCCGACAAGGATCACACAGATACGCAGTATTTT
>TRBJ2-5|.|TRBD1|14|TRBV7-3
CASSFGQGGETQYF
TGTGCCAGCAGCTTCGGACAGGGTGGGGAGACCCAGTACTTC
>TRBJ2-5|.|TRBD2|14|TRBV6-1
CASKLASGQETQYF
TGTGCCAGTAAGTTGGCTAGCGGCCAAGAGACCCAGTACTTC
>TRBJ2-5|.|TRBD2|14|TRBV7-2
CASSLAGGEETQYF
TGTGCCAGCAGCTTAGCGGGAGGGGAAGAGACCCAGTACTTC
>TRBJ1-3|.|.|12|TRBV27
CASTRTVNTIYF
TGTGCCAGCACCCGGACAGTAAACACCATATATTTT
>TRBJ2-5|.|.|13|TRBV7-8
CASSSGQRETQYF
TGTGCCAGCAGCTCCGGGCAGCGGGAGACCCAGTACTTC
>TRBJ1-2|.|.|14|TRBV2
CASSEGLFPGGYTF
TGTGCCAGCAGTGAAGGTCTCTTCCCGGGAGGCTACACCTTC
>TRBJ2-6|once|.|16|TRBV28
CASSGRGAAGANVLTF
TGTGCCAGCAGTGGCCGAGGGGCAGCTGGGGCCAACGTCCTGACTTTC